The entry below describes one T cell receptor beta chain. This entry is derived from a study of blood T cell repertoires in COVID-19. The overall study: Material from acute and convalescent COVID-19 was sourced from the United States, Italy and Spain. PBMCs, B-cell-depleted T cells, or T cells were the source of the cDNA or gDNA that made up the material.

Profiling relied on immunoSEQ multiplex PCR, and the TCRdb table lists in-frame clones only, not all of them. The table shows fewer than 300,000 clones, with about 89% occurring only once. Recruited during active infection, patients (from Seattle) were subsequently followed longitudinally. Trimming shortened V by 3 bases and J by 2 bases, and 10 bases separated the two germline ends. The V gene's germline CDR1 is SQVTM and CDR2 ANQGSEA. CDR3 length equals 13 residues. The chain combines TRBV29-1 with TRBJ1-2; D gene unclear. The sample was peripheral blood. This receptor was taken from a woman aged 25 to 39 with COVID-19, enrolled during active disease. CDR3 sequence (DNA): TGCAGCGTTGAGACGGAGCAGAACTATGGCTACACCTTC. Its translation: CSVETEQNYGYTF. Variable domain in full (rest from reference TRBV29-1 and TRBJ1-2): SAVISQKPSRDICQRGTSLTIQCQVDSQVTMMFWYRQQPGQSLTLIATANQGSEATYESGFVIDKFPISRPNLTFSTLTVSNMSPEDSSIYLCSVETEQNYGYTFGSGTRLTVV.